The clone carrying this T cell receptor beta chain appeared a few times. MiXCR was run by TCRdb on the reads, yielding one entry per CDR3 protein. The sample lists about 450,000 distinct CDR3 sequences; 30% to 40% were seen once. The CDR3 sequence is 15 residues long. From germline, CDR1 is LGHNA and CDR2 YNFKEQ. Trimming took 2 bases from V and 2 from J, leaving 7 bases between them. The data were taken from a study of T cell repertoires in cytomegalovirus infection. Background on the study: Indications of both CMV infection and matching HLA type were provided by public TCR beta signatures.

This TCR was recovered from a human donor in good health (CMV status not recorded). Some clones in this sample may be carry-over from other donors' samples. The chain employs TRBV4-2 and TRBJ2-6; D is possibly TRBD2 (6 bases). Source material: PBMCs. The CDR3 is CASSQWGAGANVLTF. The CDR3 DNA reads TGTGCCAGCAGCCAATGGGGGGCTGGGGCCAACGTCCTGACTTTC.